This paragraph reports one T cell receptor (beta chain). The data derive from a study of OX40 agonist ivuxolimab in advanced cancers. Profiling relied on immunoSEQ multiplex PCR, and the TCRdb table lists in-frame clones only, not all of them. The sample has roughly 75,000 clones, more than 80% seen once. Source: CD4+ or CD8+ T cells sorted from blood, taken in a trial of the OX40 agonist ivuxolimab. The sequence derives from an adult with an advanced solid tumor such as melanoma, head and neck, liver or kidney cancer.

CDR3 in amino acids: CASSLGGNNQPQHF. CDR3 in DNA: TGTGCCAGCAGCTTGGGAGGGAACAATCAGCCCCAGCATTTT. The chain couples TRBV7-9 to TRBJ1-5, with unresolved D. V was cut by 3 bases and J by 3 bases, with 9 bases left in between. The CDR3 covers 14 residues. Looked up from germline, CDR1 is SEHNR and CDR2 is FQNEAQ (reference sequence). The whole variable domain, remainder taken from reference TRBV7-9 and TRBJ1-5, is DTGVSQNPRHKITKRGQNVTFRCDPISEHNRLYWYRQTLGQGPEFLTYFQNEAQLEKSRLLSDRFSAERPKGSFSTLEIQRTEQGDSAMYLCASSLGGNNQPQHFGDGTRLSIL.